Sequencing of this TCR beta chain was carried out in a study of blood T cell repertoires in COVID-19. As for the study in general: Donors in the United States, Italy and Spain gave samples during acute or convalescent COVID-19. From T cells, B-cell-depleted T cells, or PBMCs came the material, which was cDNA or gDNA.

Study processing details: Reference gene primer amplification in the assay estimated nucleated cell counts. Clones were sequenced by immunoSEQ multiplex PCR, and TCRdb holds only the in-frame ones, with some missing. Clone size and V and J calls were adopted from that table, with D and trimming inferred from the DNA. The table shows roughly 77,000 clones, with approximately 85% occurring only once. V lost 9 bases, J lost 0 bases, and 13 bases lay in between. The CDR3 spans 13 residues. Germline V gene lookup returns CDR1 SGHNT and CDR2 YYREEE (reference sequence). Specimen: peripheral blood. This receptor was identified in a human donor in a cohort sampled during active COVID-19. V is TRBV5-4 and J is TRBJ2-7; D gene ambiguous. CDR3 nucleotide sequence: TGTGCCACGCACGGCGGAAGCTCCTACGAGCAGTACTTC. The encoded protein is CATHGGSSYEQYF.